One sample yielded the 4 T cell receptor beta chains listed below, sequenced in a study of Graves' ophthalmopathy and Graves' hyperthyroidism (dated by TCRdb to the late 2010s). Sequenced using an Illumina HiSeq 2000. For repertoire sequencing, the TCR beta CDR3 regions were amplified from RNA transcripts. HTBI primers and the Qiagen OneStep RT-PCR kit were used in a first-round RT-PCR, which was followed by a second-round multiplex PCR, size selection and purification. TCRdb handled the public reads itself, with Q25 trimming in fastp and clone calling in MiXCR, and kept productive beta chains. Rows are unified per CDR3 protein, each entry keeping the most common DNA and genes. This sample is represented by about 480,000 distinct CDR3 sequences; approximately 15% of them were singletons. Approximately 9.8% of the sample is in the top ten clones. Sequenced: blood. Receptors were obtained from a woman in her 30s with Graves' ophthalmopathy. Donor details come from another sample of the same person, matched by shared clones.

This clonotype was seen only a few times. The DNA for the CDR3 is TGTGCCTGGAGCGGGGGGAGCTCCTACGAGCAGTACTTC. Translating gives CAWSGGSSYEQYF. V usage is TRBV30 and J usage is TRBJ2-7; 7 nucleotides match TRBD2. The CDR3 consists of 13 residues. V was pared by 3 bases and J by 0 bases, with 2 bases of the junction left unmatched. The germline V gene has CDR1 GTSNPN and CDR2 SVGIG (reference sequence).

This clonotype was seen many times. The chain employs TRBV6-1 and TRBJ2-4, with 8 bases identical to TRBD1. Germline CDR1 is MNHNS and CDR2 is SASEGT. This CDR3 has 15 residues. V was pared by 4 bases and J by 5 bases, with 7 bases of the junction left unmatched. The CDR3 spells CASSVNRGLQNIQYF. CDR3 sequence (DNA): TGTGCCAGCAGTGTAAACAGGGGGTTACAAAACATTCAGTACTTC.

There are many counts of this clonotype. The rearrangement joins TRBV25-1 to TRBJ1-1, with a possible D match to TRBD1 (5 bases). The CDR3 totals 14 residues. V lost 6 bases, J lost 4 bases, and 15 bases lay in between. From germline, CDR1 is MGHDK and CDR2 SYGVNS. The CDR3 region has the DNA TGTGCCAGCAGAATCTCGGGGCCTACCACTGAAGCTTTCTTT. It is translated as CASRISGPTTEAFF.

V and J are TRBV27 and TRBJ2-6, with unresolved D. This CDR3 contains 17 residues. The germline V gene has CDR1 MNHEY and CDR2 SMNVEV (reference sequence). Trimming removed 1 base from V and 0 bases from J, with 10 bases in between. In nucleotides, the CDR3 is TGTGCCAGCAGTTTATTTTCTGGAAACTCTGGGGCCAACGTCCTGACTTTC. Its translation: CASSLFSGNSGANVLTF.